The 15 T cell receptor beta chains presented below share a single source sample, sequenced in a study of beta chain features in type 1 diabetes. Reverse transcribing all isolated RNA meant expressed TCRB transcripts were sequenced. Sequencing used immunoSEQ multiplex PCR; TCRdb keeps in-frame clones, though not all of them. The sample carries almost 350,000 clones, 7.5% to 9% recorded once. The specimen sequenced was central memory CD4+ T cells from blood. The receptor source for this set is a woman aged 18-30 years in good health.

There are a few counts of this clone. The chain has TRBV7-3 and TRBJ2-5; TRBD1 might be the D (7 bases). The germline V gene has CDR1 SGHTA and CDR2 FQGTGA. The CDR3 contains 14 residues. Trimming removed 4 bases from V and 1 base from J, with 10 bases in between. The CDR3 sequence: CASSSGGIQETQYF. In DNA form, the CDR3 reads TGTGCCAGCAGCTCAGGGGGGATCCAAGAGACCCAGTACTTC.

This clone appeared a few times. V gene TRBV10-3 combines with J gene TRBJ2-7; TRBD2 matches at 11 bases. V lost 7 bases to trimming and J lost 6 bases; unmatched junction nucleotides: 14. Germline loops: CDR1 ENHRY, CDR2 SYGVKD. The CDR3 has 16 amino acids. CDR3 nucleotides: TGTGCCATCACCCCCCGCATAGCGGGAGGGCCAGGCGAGCAGTACTTC. Translating gives CAITPRIAGGPGEQYF.

In this sample, this clone turned up many times. The same CDR3 is also encoded by other DNA sequences in this sample. The chain has TRBV7-2 and TRBJ2-3; TRBD2 agrees at 9 bases. The V gene's germline CDR1 is SGHTA and CDR2 FQGNSA. The CDR3 sequence is 16 residues long. The J segment lost 2 bases and the V segment lost 5 bases, leaving 8 bases of the junction unmatched. The CDR3 loop reads CASSLNPSGNTDTQYF. The CDR3 nucleotides are TGTGCCAGCAGCCTCAATCCTAGCGGGAACACAGATACGCAGTATTTT.

This chain connects TRBV6-6 to TRBJ2-1; D is unresolved. Germline CDR1 MNHNY, CDR2 SVGAGI (reference sequence). The V gene lost 3 bases and the J gene lost 5 bases, with 5 bases spanning the gap. The CDR3 has 12 amino acids. DNA of the CDR3: TGTGCCAGCAGTTATAACAACAATGAGCAGTTCTTC. Protein product: CASSYNNNEQFF.

The table lists this clone with a few counts. The chain recombines TRBV5-4 with TRBJ1-2, with a weak D call TRBD1 (6 bases). The CDR3 length is 15 residues. Trimming removed 0 bases at V and 4 bases at J, with 13 bases between. The germline V gene has CDR1 SGHNT and CDR2 YYREEE (reference sequence). The CDR3 protein is CASSLEGGRTYGYTF. The DNA of the CDR3 is TGTGCCAGCAGCTTGGAGGGGGGCAGGACCTATGGCTACACCTTC.

This clone has just a few counts. V gene TRBV18 combines with J gene TRBJ1-3, with a possible D match to TRBD1 (5 bases). V was cut by 10 bases and J by 0 bases, with 7 bases left in between. Looked up from germline, CDR1 is KGHSH and CDR2 is LQKENI. The CDR3 is 12 amino acids. The CDR3 region is CATQGSGNTIYF. The CDR3 DNA reads TGTGCCACCCAGGGCTCTGGAAACACCATATATTTT.

The chain has TRBV7-9 and TRBJ1-5, with D hard to call. The CDR3 contains 14 residues. V lost 5 bases, J lost 2 bases, and 10 bases lay in between. Germline values: CDR1 SEHNR, CDR2 FQNEAQ (reference sequence). CDR3 nucleotide sequence: TGTGCCAGCAGCCGGGCCGGGGGCAATCAGCCCCAGCATTTT. As protein: CASSRAGGNQPQHF. Supplemented by reference TRBV7-9 and TRBJ1-5, the full variable domain reads DTGVSQNPRHKITKRGQNVTFRCDPISEHNRLYWYRQTLGQGPEFLTYFQNEAQLEKSRLLSDRFSAERPKGSFSTLEIQRTEQGDSAMYLCASSRAGGNQPQHFGDGTRLSIL.

J is TRBJ2-3 and V is TRBV6-5; D ambiguous. The V end lost 0 bases, the J end lost 0 bases, and 7 bases lay between the germline ends. Germline CDR1 is MNHEY and CDR2 is SVGAGI. The CDR3 sequence is 15 residues long. The CDR3 DNA is TGTGCCAGCAGTTACTCGAGTCCCAGCACAGATACGCAGTATTTT. Its translation is CASSYSSPSTDTQYF.

This clone was counted between two and nine times. The chain has TRBV2 and TRBJ2-1; 7 bases align to TRBD2. Germline CDR1 reads SNHLY; CDR2 reads FYNNEI. Losses at the gene ends were 7 bases for V and 6 bases for J; bases not matched to a gene: 12. The CDR3 sequence is 15 residues long. CDR3 region: CASKGAGVIGNEQFF. In nucleotides, the CDR3 is TGTGCCAGCAAAGGGGCGGGAGTCATAGGCAATGAGCAGTTCTTC. Based on the CDR3 plus reference TRBV2 and TRBJ2-1, the full variable domain is EPEVTQTPSHQVTQMGQEVILRCVPISNHLYFYWYRQILGQKVEFLVSFYNNEISEKSEIFDDQFSVERPDGSNFTLKIRSTKLEDSAMYFCASKGAGVIGNEQFFGPGTRLTVL.

The chain carries TRBV9 and TRBJ2-3; a possible D gene is TRBD2 (5 bases). The CDR3 runs to 15 residues. Trimming removed 2 bases at V and 4 bases at J, with 14 bases between. Looked up from germline, CDR1 is SGDLS and CDR2 is YYNGEE. DNA for the CDR3: TGTGCCAGCAGCGTTCGGGGAGAGGGCCCAGATACGCAGTATTTT. Translation gives CASSVRGEGPDTQYF.

Only a few counts were recorded for this clone. V and J are TRBV4-2 and TRBJ2-1, with TRBD1 as a possible D gene (5 bases). V shed 0 bases and J shed 8 bases, with 11 bases lying between them. The germline V gene encodes CDR1 LGHNA and CDR2 YNFKEQ. The CDR3 has 14 residues. The CDR3 coding sequence is TGTGCCAGCAGCCAAGATCAGTTAGGGGATGAGCAGTTCTTC. This translates into CASSQDQLGDEQFF.

This chain joins TRBV19 and TRBJ1-5; the D is unclear. Trimming removed 6 bases from V and 0 bases from J, with 15 bases in between. Looked up from germline, CDR1 is LNHDA and CDR2 is SQIVND (reference sequence). The length of the CDR3 is 16 residues. CDR3 sequence: CASRIPGAPSNQPQHF. DNA for the CDR3: TGTGCCAGTAGAATCCCAGGTGCGCCTAGCAATCAGCCCCAGCATTTT.

The sample holds many counts of this clone. The chain uses TRBV11-2 and TRBJ2-4; D may be TRBD2 (5 bases). The CDR3 is 17 residues long. Trimming pared 5 bases from V and 5 bases from J, leaving 22 bases between. Germline assignment: CDR1 SGHAT and CDR2 FQNNGV. The CDR3 sequence: CASSPEAFGIGQNIQYF. CDR3 coding DNA: TGTGCCAGCAGCCCAGAGGCTTTCGGGATTGGGCAAAACATTCAGTACTTC.

At least ten counts were recorded for this clone. The V gene is TRBV15, the J gene TRBJ2-7; no reliable D call. Germline assignment: CDR1 LNHNV and CDR2 YYDKDF (reference sequence). The length of the CDR3 is 12 residues. V shed 5 bases and J shed 6 bases, with 11 bases lying between them. CDR3 amino acids: CATSSASSEQYF. The CDR3 bases are TGTGCCACCAGCTCCGCGAGTTCCGAGCAGTACTTC.

The genes are TRBV2 and TRBJ2-5; 7 bases map to TRBD1. Germline V gene lookup returns CDR1 SNHLY and CDR2 FYNNEI. V was pared by 3 bases and J by 5 bases, with 9 bases of the junction left unmatched. This CDR3 is built from 15 residues. The CDR3, as DNA: TGTGCCAGCAGTGATCAAAGGGGGCGTGGGGAGACCCAGTACTTC. It codes for CASSDQRGRGETQYF.